This TCR beta chain originates from a study of T cells after yellow fever vaccination. Study background: Fractions with few cells were prepared using SMART-Seq v4 Ultra Low Input.

Study-wide points: Boosting was followed by the reappearance of most primary-vaccination clones (around 96% CD4, around 86% CD8).

Using its own MiXCR run on the 5' RACE reads, TCRdb lists one record per CDR3 protein. The repertoire holds 450,000 to 650,000 distinct CDR3 sequences, with just over 20% as singletons. With 4 bases removed from V and 1 base from J, the gap between germline ends came to 7 bases. From germline, CDR1 is KGHSH and CDR2 LQKENI. The CDR3 covers 13 residues. Of note for this clonotype: What it recognizes is unknown.

Sequencing used PBMCs, obtained less than 25 days after the first yellow fever vaccination. The TCR sequence derives from a man between 18 and 35 years old who received the YFV17D yellow fever vaccine. V usage is TRBV18 and J usage is TRBJ1-2; D ambiguous. CDR3 DNA: TGTGCCAGCTCACATACAAATAACTATGGCTACACCTTC. Translation gives CASSHTNNYGYTF.